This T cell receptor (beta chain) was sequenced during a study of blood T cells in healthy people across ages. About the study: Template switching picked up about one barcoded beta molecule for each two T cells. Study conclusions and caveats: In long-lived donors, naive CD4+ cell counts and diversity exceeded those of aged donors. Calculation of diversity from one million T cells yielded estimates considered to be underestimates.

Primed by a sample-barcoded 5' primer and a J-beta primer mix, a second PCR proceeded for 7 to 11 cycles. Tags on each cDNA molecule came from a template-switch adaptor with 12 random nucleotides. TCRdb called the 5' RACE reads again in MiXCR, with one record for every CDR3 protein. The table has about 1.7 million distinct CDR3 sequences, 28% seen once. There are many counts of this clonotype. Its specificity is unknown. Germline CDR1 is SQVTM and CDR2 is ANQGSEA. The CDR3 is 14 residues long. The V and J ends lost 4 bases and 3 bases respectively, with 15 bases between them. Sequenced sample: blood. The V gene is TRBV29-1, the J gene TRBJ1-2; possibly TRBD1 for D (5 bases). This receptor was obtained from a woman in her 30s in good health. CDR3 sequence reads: CSVGEGGTHYGYTF. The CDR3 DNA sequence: TGCAGCGTTGGGGAAGGCGGGACTCACTATGGCTACACCTTC.